This TCR beta chain originates from a study of cytomegalovirus exposure and HLA in healthy donors. From germline, CDR1 is SQVTM and CDR2 ANQGSEA. The CDR3 extends over 13 amino acids. With 4 bases removed from V and 0 bases from J, the gap between germline ends came to 9 bases. The approximately 120-subject validation cohort, separate from the roughly 700-subject first cohort, included the donors. Remarks on this clone: The target antigen is unknown.

The table came from immunoSEQ multiplex PCR; TCRdb's copy has only in-frame clones and leaves some out. The sample carries more than 60,000 clones, roughly 90% recorded once. Notes on the study in general: Investigators reported fewer than 200 TCR beta chains as tied to cytomegalovirus.

The rearrangement links TRBV29-1 to TRBJ1-1; no firm D call. This TCR was recovered from a young woman in good health and CMV-seronegative. Sequencing input: PBMCs. The DNA for the CDR3 is TGCAGCGTTGTGAGACATATGAACACTGAAGCTTTCTTT. It is translated as CSVVRHMNTEAFF.